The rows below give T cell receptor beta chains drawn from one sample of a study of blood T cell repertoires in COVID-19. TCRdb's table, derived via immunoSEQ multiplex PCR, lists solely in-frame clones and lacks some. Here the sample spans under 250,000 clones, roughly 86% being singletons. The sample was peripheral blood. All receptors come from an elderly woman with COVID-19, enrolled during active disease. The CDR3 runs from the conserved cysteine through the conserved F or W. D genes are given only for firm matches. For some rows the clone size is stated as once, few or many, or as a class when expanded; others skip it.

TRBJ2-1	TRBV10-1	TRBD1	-	CASREGDREDNEQFF	TGCGCCAGCAGGGAGGGGGACAGGGAGGACAATGAGCAGTTCTTC
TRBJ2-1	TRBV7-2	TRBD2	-	CASSLLRGEQFF	TGTGCCAGCAGCTTGTTGCGGGGGGAGCAGTTCTTC
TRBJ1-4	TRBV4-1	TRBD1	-	CASSPGQGAANEKLFF	TGCGCCAGCAGCCCGGGACAGGGGGCGGCTAATGAAAAACTGTTTTTT
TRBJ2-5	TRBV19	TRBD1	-	CASTESAGGRETQYF	TGTGCCAGTACTGAGTCGGCAGGGGGCAGAGAGACCCAGTACTTC
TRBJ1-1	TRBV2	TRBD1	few	CASSILQGATEAFF	TGTGCCAGCAGTATTTTACAGGGGGCGACTGAAGCTTTCTTT
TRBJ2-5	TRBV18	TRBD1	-	CASSSQGAGETQYF	TGTGCCAGCTCATCCCAGGGGGCTGGGGAGACCCAGTACTTC
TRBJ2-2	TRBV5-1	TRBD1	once	CASSWKGQSGELFF	TGCGCCAGCAGCTGGAAGGGACAGTCCGGGGAGCTGTTTTTT
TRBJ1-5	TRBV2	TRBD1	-	CASSGQGARQPQHF	TGTGCCAGCAGCGGACAGGGGGCGAGGCAGCCCCAGCATTTT
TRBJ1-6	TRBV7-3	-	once	CASSLNINSPLHF	TGTGCCAGCAGCTTAAACATTAATTCACCCCTCCACTTT
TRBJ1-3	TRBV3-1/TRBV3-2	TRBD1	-	CASSREGAGGNTIYF	TGTGCCAGCAGCCGAGAGGGGGCTGGGGGAAACACCATATATTTT
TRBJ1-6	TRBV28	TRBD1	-	CASSPPGQGTLYSPLHF	TGTGCCAGCAGTCCCCCGGGACAGGGGACGCTGTATTCACCCCTCCACTTT
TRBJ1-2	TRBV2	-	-	CASSVWASGYTF	TGTGCCAGCAGTGTGTGGGCATCCGGCTACACCTTC
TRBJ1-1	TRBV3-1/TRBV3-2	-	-	CASSQGRDEAFF	TGTGCCAGCAGCCAGGGGAGAGATGAAGCTTTCTTT
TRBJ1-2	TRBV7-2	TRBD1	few	CASSPGTGFYGYTF	TGTGCCAGCAGCCCCGGGACAGGGTTCTATGGCTACACCTTC
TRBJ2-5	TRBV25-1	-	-	CASSEVGAGGGETQYF	TGTGCCAGCAGTGAAGTCGGAGCAGGGGGAGGAGAGACCCAGTACTTC
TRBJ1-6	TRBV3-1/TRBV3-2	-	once	CASSPAGAYNSPLHF	TGTGCCAGCAGTCCTGCAGGGGCCTATAATTCACCCCTCCACTTT
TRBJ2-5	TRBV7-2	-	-	CASSLGIWGDSKYF	TGTGCCAGCAGCTTGGGTATTTGGGGGGACTCGAAGTACTTC
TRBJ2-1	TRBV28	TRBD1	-	CASSPISRQGAWNEQFF	TGTGCCAGCAGTCCTATCTCACGACAGGGTGCGTGGAATGAGCAGTTCTTC
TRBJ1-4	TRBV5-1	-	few	CASSPESRGEKLFF	TGCGCCAGCAGCCCCGAATCCAGAGGGGAAAAACTGTTTTTT
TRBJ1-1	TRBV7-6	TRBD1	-	CASSLLGTGSISVGVAEAFF	TGTGCCAGCAGCTTACTCGGGACAGGGTCCATTAGTGTAGGTGTCGCTGAAGCTTTCTTT
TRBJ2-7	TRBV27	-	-	CASNRGAYEQYF	TGTGCCAGCAACCGGGGGGCGTACGAGCAGTACTTC
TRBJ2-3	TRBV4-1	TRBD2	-	CASSQGSVLTSGGRDTQYF	TGCGCCAGCAGCCAAGGGTCAGTTTTGACTAGCGGGGGGAGAGATACGCAGTATTTT
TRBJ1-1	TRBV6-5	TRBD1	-	CASLFTGGTEAFF	TGTGCCAGCCTATTTACAGGGGGCACTGAAGCTTTCTTT
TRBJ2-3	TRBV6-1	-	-	CASSDRRTSTDTQYF	TGTGCCAGCAGTGACCGGAGAACTTCCACAGATACGCAGTATTTT
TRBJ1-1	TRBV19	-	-	CASSVSGSLNTEAFF	TGTGCCAGTAGTGTGTCAGGGTCCTTGAACACTGAAGCTTTCTTT
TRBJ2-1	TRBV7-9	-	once	CASSSLLQYNEQFF	TGTGCCAGCAGCTCCCTCCTACAGTACAATGAGCAGTTCTTC
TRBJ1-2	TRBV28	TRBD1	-	CASSPPGQGVHSVGYTF	TGTGCCAGCAGTCCCCCGGGACAGGGGGTCCACTCTGTCGGCTACACCTTC
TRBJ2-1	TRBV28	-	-	CASSLLAGSYNEQFF	TGTGCCAGCAGTCTTCTCGCGGGCTCCTACAATGAGCAGTTCTTC
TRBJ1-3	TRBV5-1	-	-	CASSLGARGLGNTIYF	TGCGCCAGCAGCTTGGGCGCCCGGGGTTTGGGAAACACCATATATTTT
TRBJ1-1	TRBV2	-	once	CAGEVNTEAFF	TGTGCCGGAGAGGTAAACACTGAAGCTTTCTTT
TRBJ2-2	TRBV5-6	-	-	CASSDPYRDTGELFF	TGTGCCAGCAGCGATCCTTACAGGGACACCGGGGAGCTGTTTTTT
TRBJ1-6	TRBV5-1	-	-	CASTSGQGGNSPLHF	TGCGCCAGCACCTCCGGGCAGGGTGGTAATTCACCCCTCCACTTT
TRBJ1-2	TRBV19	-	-	CASSPTGSYGYTF	TGTGCCAGTAGTCCCACAGGATCTTATGGCTACACCTTC
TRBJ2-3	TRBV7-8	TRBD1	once	CASSPRTGAGGTDTQYF	TGTGCCAGCAGCCCTCGGACAGGGGCAGGGGGCACAGATACGCAGTATTTT
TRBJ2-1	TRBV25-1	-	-	CASTGNLMNEQFF	TGTGCCAGCACGGGAAATCTTATGAATGAGCAGTTCTTC
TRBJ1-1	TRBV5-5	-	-	CASSWGGLMNTEAFF	TGTGCCAGCAGCTGGGGGGGATTAATGAACACTGAAGCTTTCTTT